This T cell receptor (beta chain) was captured in a study of blood T cell repertoires in COVID-19. Study context: Sites across the United States, Italy and Spain contributed samples from acute and convalescent COVID-19. Sources were T cells, B-cell-depleted T cells, or PBMCs; the material itself was cDNA or gDNA.

Original data processing: Reference gene primer amplification gave nucleated cell count estimates. Method: immunoSEQ multiplex PCR; TCRdb's copy keeps in-frame clones and lacks some. The DNA was the basis for D and trimming; V, J and clone size are from that table. The sample yields fewer than 150,000 clones, 85% to 90% seen once. Germline CDR1 and CDR2: LNHDA and SQIVND (reference sequence). The CDR3 consists of 15 residues. V was clipped by 7 bases and J by 0 bases, with 13 bases between them. The sequence was collected from a woman aged 45 to 65 with acute or convalescent COVID-19. Sequencing used peripheral blood. This sequence joins TRBV19 and TRBJ2-4; D gene unclear. CDR3 bases: TGTGCCAGTAAGCCTCGAAAGCTAGCCAAAAACATTCAGTACTTC. Residues: CASKPRKLAKNIQYF.